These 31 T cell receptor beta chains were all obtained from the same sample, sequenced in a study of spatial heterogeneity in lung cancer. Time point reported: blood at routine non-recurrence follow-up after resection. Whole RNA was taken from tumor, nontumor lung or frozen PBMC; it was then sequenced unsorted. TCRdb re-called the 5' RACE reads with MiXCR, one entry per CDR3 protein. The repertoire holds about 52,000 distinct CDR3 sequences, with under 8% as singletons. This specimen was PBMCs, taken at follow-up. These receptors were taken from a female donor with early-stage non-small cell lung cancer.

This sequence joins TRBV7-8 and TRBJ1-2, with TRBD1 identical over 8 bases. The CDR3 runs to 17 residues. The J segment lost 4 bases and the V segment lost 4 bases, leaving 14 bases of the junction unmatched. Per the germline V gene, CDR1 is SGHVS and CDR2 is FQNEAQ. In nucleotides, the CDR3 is TGTGCCAGCAGCTCTTATGGTGGGGACAGGTGGGGCTATGGCTACACCTTC. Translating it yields CASSSYGGDRWGYGYTF.

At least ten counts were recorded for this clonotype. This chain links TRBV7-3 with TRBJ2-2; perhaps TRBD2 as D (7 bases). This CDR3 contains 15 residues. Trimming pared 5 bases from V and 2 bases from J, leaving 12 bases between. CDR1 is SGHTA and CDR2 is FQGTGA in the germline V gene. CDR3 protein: CASSRTGGNTGELFF. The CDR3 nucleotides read TGTGCCAGCAGCCGCACGGGGGGCAACACCGGGGAGCTGTTTTTT. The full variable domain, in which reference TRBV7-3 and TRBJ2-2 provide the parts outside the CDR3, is GAGVSQTPSNKVTEKGKYVELRCDPISGHTALYWYRQSLGQGPEFLIYFQGTGAADDSGLPNDRFFAVRPEGSVSTLKIQRTERGDSAVYLCASSRTGGNTGELFFGEGSRLTVL.

DNA for the CDR3: TGCGCCAGCAGCCAAGATTGGGGGGGCGTCTGGTACGAGCAGTACTTC. Its translation: CASSQDWGGVWYEQYF. This chain uses TRBV4-3 with TRBJ2-7; D might be TRBD2 (7 bases). The CDR3 runs to 16 residues. Trimming stripped 0 bases from V and 4 bases from J, with 16 bases between. Germline V gene lookup returns CDR1 LGHNA and CDR2 YSLEER.

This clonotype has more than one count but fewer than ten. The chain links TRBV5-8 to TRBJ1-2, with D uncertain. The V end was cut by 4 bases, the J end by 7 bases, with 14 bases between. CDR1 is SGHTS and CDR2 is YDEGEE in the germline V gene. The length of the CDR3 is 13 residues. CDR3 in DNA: TGTGCCAGCAGCGGGAATTTACAACCTGGCTACACCTTC. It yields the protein CASSGNLQPGYTF.

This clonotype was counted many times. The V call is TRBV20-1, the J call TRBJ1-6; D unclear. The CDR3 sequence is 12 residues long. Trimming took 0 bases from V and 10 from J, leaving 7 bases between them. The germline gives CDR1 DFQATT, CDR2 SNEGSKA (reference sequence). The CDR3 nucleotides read TGCAGTGCTAGAGATTTGAGCTCACCCCTCCACTTT. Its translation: CSARDLSSPLHF.

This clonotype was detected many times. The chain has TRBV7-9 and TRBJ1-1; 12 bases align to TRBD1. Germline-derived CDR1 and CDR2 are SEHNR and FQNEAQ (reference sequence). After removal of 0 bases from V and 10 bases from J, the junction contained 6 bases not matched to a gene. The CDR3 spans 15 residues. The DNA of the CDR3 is TGTGCCAGCAGCTTAGCCGGGGGACAGGGGGCGATAGCTTTCTTT. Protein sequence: CASSLAGGQGAIAFF.

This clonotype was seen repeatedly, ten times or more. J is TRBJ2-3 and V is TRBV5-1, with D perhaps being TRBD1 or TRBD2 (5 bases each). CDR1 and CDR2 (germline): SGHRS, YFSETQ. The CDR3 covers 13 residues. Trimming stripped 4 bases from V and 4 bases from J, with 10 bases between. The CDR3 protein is CASSDGASDTQYF. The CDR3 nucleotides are TGCGCCAGCAGCGACGGGGCCTCAGATACGCAGTATTTT.

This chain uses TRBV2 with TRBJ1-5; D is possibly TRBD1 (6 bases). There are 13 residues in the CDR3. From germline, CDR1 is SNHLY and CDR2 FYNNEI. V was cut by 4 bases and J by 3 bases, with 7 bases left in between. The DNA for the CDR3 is TGTGCCAGCAGTGGACAGGCCAATCAGCCCCAGCATTTT. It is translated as CASSGQANQPQHF.

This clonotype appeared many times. The CDR3 coding sequence is TGCGCCAGCAGAACCGGACATCTACCGCAAGAGACCCAGTACTTC. Its translation is CASRTGHLPQETQYF. The rearrangement uses TRBV5-1 and TRBJ2-5; weak D call: TRBD1 (5 bases). This CDR3 is built from 15 residues. Trimming cost V 5 bases and J 2 bases, with 16 bases left between them. The V gene's germline CDR1 is SGHRS and CDR2 YFSETQ.

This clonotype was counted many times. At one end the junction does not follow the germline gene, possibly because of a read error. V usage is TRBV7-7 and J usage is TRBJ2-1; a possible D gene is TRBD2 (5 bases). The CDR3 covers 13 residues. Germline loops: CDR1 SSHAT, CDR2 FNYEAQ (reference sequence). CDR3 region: CASSLERDNEQFF. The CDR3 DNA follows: TGTGCTAGCAGCTTAGAGAGGGACAATGAGCAGTTCTTC. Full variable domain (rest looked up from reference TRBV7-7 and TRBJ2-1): GAGVSQSPRYKVTKRGQDVTLRCDPISSHATLYWYQQALGQGPEFLTYFNYEAQPDKSGLPSDRFSAERPEGSISTLTIQRTEQRDSAMYRCASSLERDNEQFFGPGTRLTVL.

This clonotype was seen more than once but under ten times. The CDR3 loop reads CASSLRQGAGYEQYF. The CDR3 bases are TGTGCCAGCAGCTTGCGCCAGGGGGCGGGGTACGAGCAGTACTTC. The chain has TRBV5-4 and TRBJ2-7; 8 bases align to TRBD1. This CDR3 region has 15 residues. V gave up 1 base and J gave up 4 bases; unmatched junction bases: 7. Germline CDR1 SGHNT, CDR2 YYREEE (reference sequence). Using reference TRBV5-4 and TRBJ2-7 for the parts outside the CDR3, the full variable domain is ETGVTQSPTHLIKTRGQQVTLRCSSQSGHNTVSWYQQALGQGPQFIFQYYREEENGRGNFPPRFSGLQFPNYSSELNVNALELDDSALYLCASSLRQGAGYEQYFGPGTRLTVT.

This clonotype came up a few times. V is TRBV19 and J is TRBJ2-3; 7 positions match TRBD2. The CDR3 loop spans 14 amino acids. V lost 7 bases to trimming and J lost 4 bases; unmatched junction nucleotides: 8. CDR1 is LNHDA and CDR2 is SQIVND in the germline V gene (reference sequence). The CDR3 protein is CASTPGGAADTQYF. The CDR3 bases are TGTGCCAGTACCCCGGGGGGAGCTGCAGATACGCAGTATTTT.

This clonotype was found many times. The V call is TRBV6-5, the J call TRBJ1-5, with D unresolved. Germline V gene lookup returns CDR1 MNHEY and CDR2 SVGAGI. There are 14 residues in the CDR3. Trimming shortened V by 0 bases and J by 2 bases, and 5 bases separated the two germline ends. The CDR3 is CASSYSWGNQPQHF. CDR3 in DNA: TGTGCCAGCAGTTACTCCTGGGGCAATCAGCCCCAGCATTTT.

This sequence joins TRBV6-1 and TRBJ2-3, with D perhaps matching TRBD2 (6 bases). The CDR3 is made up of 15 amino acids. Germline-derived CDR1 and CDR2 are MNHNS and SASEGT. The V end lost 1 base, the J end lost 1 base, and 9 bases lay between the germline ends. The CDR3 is CASSEVDYRTDTQYF. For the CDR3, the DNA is TGTGCCAGCAGTGAAGTGGACTACCGCACAGATACGCAGTATTTT.

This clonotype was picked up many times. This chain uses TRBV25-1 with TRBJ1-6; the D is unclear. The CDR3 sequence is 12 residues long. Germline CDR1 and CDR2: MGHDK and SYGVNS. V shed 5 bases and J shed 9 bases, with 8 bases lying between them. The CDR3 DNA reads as TGTGCCAGCAGTCCGGGCCTTTCACCCCTCCACTTT. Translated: CASSPGLSPLHF.

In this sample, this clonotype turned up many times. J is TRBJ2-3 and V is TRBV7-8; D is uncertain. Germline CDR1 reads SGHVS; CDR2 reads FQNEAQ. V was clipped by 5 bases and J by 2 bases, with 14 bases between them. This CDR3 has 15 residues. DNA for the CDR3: TGTGCCAGCAGCCCCGTCTCTCACTACACAGATACGCAGTATTTT. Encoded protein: CASSPVSHYTDTQYF.

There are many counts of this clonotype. CDR3 DNA: TGTGCCAGCAGCCAAGGCGGTGTCAGCTCCTACGAGCAGTACTTC. It is translated as CASSQGGVSSYEQYF. The chain is built from TRBV7-2 and TRBJ2-7; no clear D gene. Germline V gene lookup returns CDR1 SGHTA and CDR2 FQGNSA. V lost 5 bases to trimming and J lost 0 bases, with 14 bases between them. This CDR3 is 15 amino acids long.

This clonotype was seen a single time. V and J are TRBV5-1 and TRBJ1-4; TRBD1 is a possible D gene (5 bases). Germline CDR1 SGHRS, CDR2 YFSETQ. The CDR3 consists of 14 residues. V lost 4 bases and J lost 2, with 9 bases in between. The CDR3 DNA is TGCGCCAGCAGCGTGACAGCTACTAATGAAAAACTGTTTTTT. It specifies CASSVTATNEKLFF.

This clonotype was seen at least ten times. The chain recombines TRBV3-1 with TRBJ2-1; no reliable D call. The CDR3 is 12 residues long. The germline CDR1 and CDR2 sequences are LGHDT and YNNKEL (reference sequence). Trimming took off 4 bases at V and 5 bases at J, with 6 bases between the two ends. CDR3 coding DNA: TGTGCCAGCAGCCGGACGAACAATGAGCAGTTCTTC. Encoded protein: CASSRTNNEQFF.

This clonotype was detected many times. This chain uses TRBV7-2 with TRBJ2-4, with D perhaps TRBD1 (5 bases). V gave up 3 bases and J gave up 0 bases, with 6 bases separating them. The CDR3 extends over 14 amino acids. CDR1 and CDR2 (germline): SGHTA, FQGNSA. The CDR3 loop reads CASSLTVAKNIQYF. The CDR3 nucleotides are TGTGCCAGCAGCTTGACAGTAGCCAAAAACATTCAGTACTTC.

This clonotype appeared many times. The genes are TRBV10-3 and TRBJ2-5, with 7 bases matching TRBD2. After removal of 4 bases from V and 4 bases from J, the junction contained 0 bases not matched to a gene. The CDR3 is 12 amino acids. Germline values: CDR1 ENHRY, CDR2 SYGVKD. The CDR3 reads CAISAGGETQYF. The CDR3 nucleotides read TGTGCCATCAGTGCGGGGGGAGAGACCCAGTACTTC.

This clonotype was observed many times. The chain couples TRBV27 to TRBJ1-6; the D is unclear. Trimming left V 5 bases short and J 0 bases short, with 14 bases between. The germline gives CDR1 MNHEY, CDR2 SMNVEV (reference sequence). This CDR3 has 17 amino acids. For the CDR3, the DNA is TGTGCCAGCAGTCCAAGGGTCAGGAGCTCCTATAATTCACCCCTCCACTTT. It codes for CASSPRVRSSYNSPLHF.

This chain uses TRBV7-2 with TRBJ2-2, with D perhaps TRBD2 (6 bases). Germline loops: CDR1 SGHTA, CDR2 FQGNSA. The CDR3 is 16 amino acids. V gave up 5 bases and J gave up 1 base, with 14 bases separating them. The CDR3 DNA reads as TGTGCCAGCAGCCCCGGGGGTCAGGGGAACACCGGGGAGCTGTTTTTT. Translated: CASSPGGQGNTGELFF.

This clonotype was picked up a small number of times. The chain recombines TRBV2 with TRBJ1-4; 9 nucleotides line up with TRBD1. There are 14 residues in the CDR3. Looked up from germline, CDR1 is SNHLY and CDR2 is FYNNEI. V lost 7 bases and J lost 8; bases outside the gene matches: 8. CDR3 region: CASIPGQGAEKLFF. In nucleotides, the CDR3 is TGTGCCAGCATCCCGGGACAGGGTGCCGAAAAACTGTTTTTT.

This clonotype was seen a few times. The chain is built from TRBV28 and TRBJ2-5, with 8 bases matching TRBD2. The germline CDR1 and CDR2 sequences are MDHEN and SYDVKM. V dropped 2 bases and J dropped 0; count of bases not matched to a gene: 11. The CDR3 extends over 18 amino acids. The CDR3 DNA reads TGTGCCAGCAGTTTACTCCGGTTTAGTAGCGGGGACCAAGAGACCCAGTACTTC. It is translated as CASSLLRFSSGDQETQYF.

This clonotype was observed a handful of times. CDR3 in DNA: TGTGCCAGCAGCTTAGCAGGGTTAGATGGAAACACCATATATTTT. It specifies CASSLAGLDGNTIYF. This chain connects TRBV7-2 to TRBJ1-3, with D hard to call. The ends were cut back, 0 bases at V and 3 bases at J, with 9 bases in the middle. CDR3 length equals 15 residues. Germline V gene data show CDR1 as SGHTA and CDR2 as FQGNSA.

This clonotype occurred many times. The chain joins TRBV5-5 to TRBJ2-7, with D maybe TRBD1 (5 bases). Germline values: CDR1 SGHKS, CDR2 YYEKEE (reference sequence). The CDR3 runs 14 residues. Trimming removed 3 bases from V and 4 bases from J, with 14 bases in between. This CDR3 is CASSSIDSAYEQYF. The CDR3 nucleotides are TGTGCCAGCAGCTCGATCGACAGTGCGTACGAGCAGTACTTC.

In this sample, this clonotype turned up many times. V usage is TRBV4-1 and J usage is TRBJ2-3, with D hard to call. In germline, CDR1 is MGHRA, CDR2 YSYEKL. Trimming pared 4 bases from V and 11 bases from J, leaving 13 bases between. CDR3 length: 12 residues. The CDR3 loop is CASSPLGSWQYF. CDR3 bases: TGCGCCAGCAGCCCCCTGGGAAGTTGGCAGTATTTT.

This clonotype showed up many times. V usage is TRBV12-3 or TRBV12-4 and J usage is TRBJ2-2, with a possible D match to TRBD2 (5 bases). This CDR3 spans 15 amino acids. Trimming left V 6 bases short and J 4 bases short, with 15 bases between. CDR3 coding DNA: TGTGCCAGCAGAGGTATACTAGAGCGCACCGGGGAGCTGTTTTTT. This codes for CASRGILERTGELFF.

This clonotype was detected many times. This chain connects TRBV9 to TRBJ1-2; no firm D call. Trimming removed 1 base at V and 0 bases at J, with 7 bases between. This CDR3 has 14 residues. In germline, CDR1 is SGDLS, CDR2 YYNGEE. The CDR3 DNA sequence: TGTGCCAGCAGCGTACAGCTAGCTAACTATGGCTACACCTTC. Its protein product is CASSVQLANYGYTF.

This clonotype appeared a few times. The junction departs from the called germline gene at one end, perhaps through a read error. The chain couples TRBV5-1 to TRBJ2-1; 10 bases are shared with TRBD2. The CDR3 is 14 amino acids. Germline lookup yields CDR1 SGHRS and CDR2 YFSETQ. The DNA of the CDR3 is TGCGCCAGCAGCTTGGCCCCAAGCGGGGGGGCCGTAATCTTC. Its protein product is CASSLAPSGGAVIF.